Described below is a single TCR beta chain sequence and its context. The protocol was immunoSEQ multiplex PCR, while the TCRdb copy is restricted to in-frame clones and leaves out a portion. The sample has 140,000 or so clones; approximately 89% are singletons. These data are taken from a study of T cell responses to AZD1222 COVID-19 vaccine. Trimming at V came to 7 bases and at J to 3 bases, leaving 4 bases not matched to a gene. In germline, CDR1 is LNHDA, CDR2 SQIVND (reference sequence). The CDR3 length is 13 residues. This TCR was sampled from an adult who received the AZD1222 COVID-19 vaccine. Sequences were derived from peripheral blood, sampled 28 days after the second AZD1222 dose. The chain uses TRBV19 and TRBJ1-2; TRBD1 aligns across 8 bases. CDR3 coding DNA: TGTGCCAGTACTATGGACAGGGACTATGGCTACACCTTC. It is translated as CASTMDRDYGYTF.